Detailed here is one T cell receptor (beta chain). Its recognized antigen is unknown. No much larger clone is present one base from it, and per-base qualities are unavailable. The junction carries 14 bases between V and J, which are trimmed by 7 bases and 8 bases respectively. From its cysteine to its phenylalanine, the CDR3 spans 11 amino acids. Only the CDR3 region is kept as DNA, spanning 33 bases read in frame from base 1. Taken from the germline V gene, the CDR1 and CDR2 loops are SQVTM and ANQGSEA. This record comes from a study of T cells in Graves' hyperthyroidism and ophthalmopathy (dated by TCRdb to about 2019). Concerning the study at large: Peripheral blood was collected at initial diagnosis, before any treatment. To identify distinguishing TCR V-J signatures, a discovery cohort of 90 to 100 patients was used, comprising 43 with Graves' ophthalmopathy and around 57 with stable Graves' hyperthyroidism. After sampling, hyperthyroidism patients received methimazole starting at 30 mg daily, and ophthalmopathy patients received high-dose intravenous methylprednisolone. The 100 or so discovery patients were divided at random into training and test sets in a 7:3 ratio. Thyroid tissue and blood T-cell repertoires from about six Graves' hyperthyroidism patients were also compared in the study. Prospective prediction of ophthalmopathy was tested in an independent validation cohort of 18 to 20 hyperthyroidism patients and 17 patients who later progressed to ophthalmopathy. According to the paper, TCR Vbeta CDR3 sequencing was carried out on approximately 140 peripheral blood samples, which came from some 41 ophthalmopathy, approximately 78 hyperthyroidism and approximately 17 progressor patients.

TCR beta CDR3 regions were amplified from RNA transcripts. The first round of RT-PCR for the TCR CDR3 was performed with the HTBI primer set and the Qiagen OneStep RT-PCR kit. The libraries were constructed in a second round of multiplex PCR and then size-selected and purified. The libraries were sequenced on an Illumina HiSeq2000 using paired-end 100 bp reads. The study's own analysis went as follows. SOAPnuke was used to process the raw data, throwing out any read that contained adapters or uncalled bases, had a mean Phred below 15, or lacked an exact constant-primer or identifier match. High-quality paired reads were merged with COPE v1.2.5, and unique nucleotide sequences were defined as clonotypes. MiTCR v1.1 was used to align clonotypes to the IMGT TRBV, TRBD and TRBJ reference segments. Analysis was restricted to V-J combinations with a frequency above 0.0001, which covered about 99% of repertoires. The TCS score was defined as F50 (clonal expansion) divided by E x V (chaos), with BLOSUM62-based TCRdist calculated between CDR3 peptides within each V-J. Welch's t-statistics and random forest reduced several hundred V-J features to around 14, which were used in a naive Bayes classifier (R e1071). The raw public reads went through TCRdb reprocessing: fastp at Q25, MiXCR clone calling, in-frame beta chains kept. One record per CDR3 amino acid sequence lists the most common genes and DNA. TCRdb's processing, not the authors' own work, is the source of the V and J calls. This sample has about 400,000 distinct CDR3 sequences in its table, and roughly 13% of those were observed once. 25% to 30% of the sample is held by the ten biggest clonotypes.

Ophthalmopathy patients had moderately to severely active disease, Clinical Activity Score of at least 3, NOSPECS grade of at least 4, and duration under 3 months. Any patient with an uncontrolled infection, another autoimmune disease, pregnancy or lactation was excluded. Diagnoses relied on clinical symptoms, serum thyroxine and TRAb, thyroid ultrasound and orbital computed tomography. Ficoll-Paque density gradient centrifugation was used to isolate PBMCs from 9.5 to 10 ml of fresh peripheral blood. Trizol reagent was used to extract total RNA, and RNA quality was then checked on an Agilent 2100 Bioanalyzer. Overall study outcomes, separate from this receptor: Most expanded thyroid clonotypes (frequency above 0.001) were also detected in blood, a finding suggesting that blood repertoires may reflect thyroid immune responses. During validation, the model predicted progression to ophthalmopathy a median of around 6 months ahead of onset, with around 71% sensitivity and 72.22% specificity. A 13 V-J signature model separated ophthalmopathy from stable hyperthyroidism, with over 85% sensitivity and approximately 81% specificity in cross-validation and 80%/75% in testing. No statistical method was used to set the sample size in advance, and investigators knew the group allocation.

Recombination joined TRBV29-1 with TRBJ1-2, and possibly TRBD1, on 5 matching bases. The receptor was derived from a man aged 45-65 years with Graves' ophthalmopathy. The sequenced sample was blood. CDR3 loop: CSAEGYEGYTF. At the DNA level, the sequence is TGCAGCGCGGAGGGGTATGAAGGCTACACCTTC.